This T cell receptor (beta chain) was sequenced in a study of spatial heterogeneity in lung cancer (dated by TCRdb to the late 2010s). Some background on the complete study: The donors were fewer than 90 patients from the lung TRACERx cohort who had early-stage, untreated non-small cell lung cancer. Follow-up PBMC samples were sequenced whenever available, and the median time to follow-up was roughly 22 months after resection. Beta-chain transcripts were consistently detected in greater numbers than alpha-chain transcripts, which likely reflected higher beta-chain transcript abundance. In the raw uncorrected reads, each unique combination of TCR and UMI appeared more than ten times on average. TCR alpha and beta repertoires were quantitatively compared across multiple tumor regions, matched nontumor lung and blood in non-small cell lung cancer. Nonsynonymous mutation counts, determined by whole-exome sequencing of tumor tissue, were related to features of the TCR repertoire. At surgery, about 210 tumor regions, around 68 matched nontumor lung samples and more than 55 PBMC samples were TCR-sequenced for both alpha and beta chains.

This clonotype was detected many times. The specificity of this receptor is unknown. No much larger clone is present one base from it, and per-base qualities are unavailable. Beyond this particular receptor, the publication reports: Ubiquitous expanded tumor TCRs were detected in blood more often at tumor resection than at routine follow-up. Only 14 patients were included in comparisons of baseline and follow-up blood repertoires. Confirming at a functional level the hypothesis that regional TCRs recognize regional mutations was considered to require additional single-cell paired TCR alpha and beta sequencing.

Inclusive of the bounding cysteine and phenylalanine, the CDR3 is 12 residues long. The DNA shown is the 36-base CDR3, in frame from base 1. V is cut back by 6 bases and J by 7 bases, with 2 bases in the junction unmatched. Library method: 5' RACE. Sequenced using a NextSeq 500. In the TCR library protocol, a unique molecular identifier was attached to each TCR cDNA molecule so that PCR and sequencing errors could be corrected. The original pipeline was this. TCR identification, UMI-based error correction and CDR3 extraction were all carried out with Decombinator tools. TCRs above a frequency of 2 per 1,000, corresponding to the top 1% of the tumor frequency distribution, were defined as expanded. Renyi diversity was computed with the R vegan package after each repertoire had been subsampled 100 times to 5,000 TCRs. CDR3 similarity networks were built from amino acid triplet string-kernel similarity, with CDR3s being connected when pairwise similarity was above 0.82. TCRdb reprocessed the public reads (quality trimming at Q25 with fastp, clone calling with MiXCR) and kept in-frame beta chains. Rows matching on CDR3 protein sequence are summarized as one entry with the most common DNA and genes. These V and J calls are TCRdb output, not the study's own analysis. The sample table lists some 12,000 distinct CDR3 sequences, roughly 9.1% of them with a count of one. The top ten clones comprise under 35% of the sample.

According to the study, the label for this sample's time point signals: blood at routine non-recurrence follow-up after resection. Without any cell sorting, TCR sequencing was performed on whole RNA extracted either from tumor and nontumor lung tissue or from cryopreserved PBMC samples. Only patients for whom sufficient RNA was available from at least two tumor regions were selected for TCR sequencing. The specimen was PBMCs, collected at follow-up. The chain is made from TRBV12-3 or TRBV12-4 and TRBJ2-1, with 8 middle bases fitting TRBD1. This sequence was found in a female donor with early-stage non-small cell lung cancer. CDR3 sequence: CASSGTGNEQFF. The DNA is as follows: TGTGCCAGCAGCGGGACAGGTAATGAGCAGTTCTTC.